This T cell receptor (beta chain) was sequenced during a study of T cell repertoires in cytomegalovirus infection. Turning to the study itself: Recently identified HLA-C-restricted and well-studied HLA-B-restricted CMV epitopes were used. Both CMV infection and a matching HLA type were indicated by public TCR beta signatures.

Regarding the study as a whole: CMV-specific TCR beta clonotypes restricted by HLA-C dominated the ex vivo response. Totalled public TCR beta family frequency picked out people who carried CMV plus the relevant HLA.

TCRdb reanalysed the reads using MiXCR and keeps one entry per CDR3 protein. The sample includes about half a million distinct CDR3 sequences, 30% to 35% of them seen just once. CDR1 and CDR2 from the germline V gene are SGHNT and YYREEE (reference sequence). V trimming: 10 bases; J trimming: 2 bases; junction bases outside the gene matches: 7. The CDR3 sequence is 13 residues long. On this clonotype itself: Its antigen is unknown.

The chain has TRBV5-4 and TRBJ2-3; TRBD2 matches at 7 bases. The sequences come from cultured PBMCs, collected from culture after CMV antigen stimulation. The sequence derives from a human donor in good health (CMV status not recorded). Some clones in this sample may be carry-over from other donors' samples. The CDR3 reads CAGREGSTDTQYF. Here the CDR3 DNA reads TGTGCCGGGAGGGAGGGATCCACAGATACGCAGTATTTT. The full variable domain, in which reference TRBV5-4 and TRBJ2-3 provide the parts outside the CDR3, is ETGVTQSPTHLIKTRGQQVTLRCSSQSGHNTVSWYQQALGQGPQFIFQYYREEENGRGNFPPRFSGLQFPNYSSELNVNALELDDSALYLCAGREGSTDTQYFGPGTRLTVL.